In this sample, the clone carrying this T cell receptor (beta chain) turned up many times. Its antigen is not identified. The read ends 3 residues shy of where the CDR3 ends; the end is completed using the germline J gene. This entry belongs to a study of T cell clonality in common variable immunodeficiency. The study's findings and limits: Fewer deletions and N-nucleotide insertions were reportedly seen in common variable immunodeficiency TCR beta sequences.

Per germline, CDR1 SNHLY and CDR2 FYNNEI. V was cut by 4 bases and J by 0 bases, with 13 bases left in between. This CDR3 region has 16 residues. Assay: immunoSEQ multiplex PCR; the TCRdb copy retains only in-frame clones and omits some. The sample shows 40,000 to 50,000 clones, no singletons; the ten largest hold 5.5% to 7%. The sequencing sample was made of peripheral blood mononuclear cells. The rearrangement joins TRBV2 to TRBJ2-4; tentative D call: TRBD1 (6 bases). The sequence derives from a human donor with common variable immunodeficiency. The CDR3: CASSALDSLAKNIQYF. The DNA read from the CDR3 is TGTGCCAGCAGTGCGCTGGACAGCCTAGCCAAAAACATT. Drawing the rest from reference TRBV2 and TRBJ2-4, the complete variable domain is EPEVTQTPSHQVTQMGQEVILRCVPISNHLYFYWYRQILGQKVEFLVSFYNNEISEKSEIFDDQFSVERPDGSNFTLKIRSTKLEDSAMYFCASSALDSLAKNIQYFGAGTRLSVL.